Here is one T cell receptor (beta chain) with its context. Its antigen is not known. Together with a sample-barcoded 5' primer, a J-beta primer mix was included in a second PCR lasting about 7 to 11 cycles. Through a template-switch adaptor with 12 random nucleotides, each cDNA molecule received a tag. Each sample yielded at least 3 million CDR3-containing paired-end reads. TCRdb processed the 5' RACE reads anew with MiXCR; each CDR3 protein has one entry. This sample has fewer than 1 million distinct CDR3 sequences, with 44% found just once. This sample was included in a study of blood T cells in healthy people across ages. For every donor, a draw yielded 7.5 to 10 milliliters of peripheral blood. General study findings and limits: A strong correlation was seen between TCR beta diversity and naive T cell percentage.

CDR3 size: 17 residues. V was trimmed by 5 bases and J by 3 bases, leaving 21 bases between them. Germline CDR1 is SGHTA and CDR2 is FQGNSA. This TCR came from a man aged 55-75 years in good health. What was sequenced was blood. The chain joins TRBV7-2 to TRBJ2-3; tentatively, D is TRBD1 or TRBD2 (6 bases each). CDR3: CASSPLEGGRGTDTQYF. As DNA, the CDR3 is TGTGCCAGCAGCCCCCTGGAGGGGGGAAGGGGGACAGATACGCAGTATTTT.